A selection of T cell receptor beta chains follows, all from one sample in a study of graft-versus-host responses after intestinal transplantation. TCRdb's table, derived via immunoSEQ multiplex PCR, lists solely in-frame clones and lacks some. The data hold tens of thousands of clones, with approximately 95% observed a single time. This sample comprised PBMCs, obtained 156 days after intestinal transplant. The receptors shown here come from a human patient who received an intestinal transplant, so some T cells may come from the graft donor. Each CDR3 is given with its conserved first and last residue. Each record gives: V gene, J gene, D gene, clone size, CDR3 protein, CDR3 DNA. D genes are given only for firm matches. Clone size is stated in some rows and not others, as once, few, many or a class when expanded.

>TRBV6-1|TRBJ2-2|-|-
CASRERGTGELFF
TGTGCCAGCAGGGAGAGGGGGACCGGGGAGCTGTTTTTT
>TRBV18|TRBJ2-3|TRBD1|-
CASSPTGGADTQYF
TGTGCCAGCTCACCGACAGGGGGGGCAGATACGCAGTATTTT
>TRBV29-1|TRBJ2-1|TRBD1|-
CSAKGTDISSYNEQFF
TGCAGCGCCAAAGGGACAGACATTAGCTCCTACAATGAGCAGTTCTTC
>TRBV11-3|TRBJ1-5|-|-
CASSLASNQPQHF
TGTGCCAGCAGCTTAGCTAGCAATCAGCCCCAGCATTTT
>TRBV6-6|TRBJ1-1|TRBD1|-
CASSYSAGGYTEAFF
TGTGCCAGCAGTTACTCGGCAGGGGGGTACACTGAAGCTTTCTTT
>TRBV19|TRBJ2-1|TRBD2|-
CASSPGGIHNEQFF
TGTGCCAGTAGCCCCGGGGGGATACACAATGAGCAGTTCTTC
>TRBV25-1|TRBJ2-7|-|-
CASSDLYYPCYEQYF
TGTGCCAGCAGTGATCTTTACTACCCGTGCTACGAGCAGTACTTC
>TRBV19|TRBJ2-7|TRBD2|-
CASSSGSSYEQYF
TGTGCCAGTAGTAGCGGGAGCTCCTACGAGCAGTACTTC
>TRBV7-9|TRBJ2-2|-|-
CASSLAMGRGTGELFF
TGTGCCAGCAGCTTAGCCATGGGAAGAGGCACCGGGGAGCTGTTTTTT
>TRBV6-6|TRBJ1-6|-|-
CASSLTTLNSPLHF
TGTGCCAGCAGTTTGACCACCCTTAATTCACCCCTCCACTTT
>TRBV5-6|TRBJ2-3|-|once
CASSLKGTDTQYF
TGTGCCAGCAGCTTGAAGGGTACAGATACGCAGTATTTT
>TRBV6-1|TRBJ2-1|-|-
CASSGTEYNEQFF
TGTGCCAGCAGTGGGACAGAATACAATGAGCAGTTCTTC
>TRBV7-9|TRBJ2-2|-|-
CASSSGPPLGELFF
TGTGCCAGCAGCTCGGGACCTCCCCTCGGGGAGCTGTTTTTT
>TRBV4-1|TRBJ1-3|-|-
CASSQVVADLSGNTIYF
TGCGCCAGCAGCCAAGTGGTAGCGGATCTCTCTGGAAACACCATATATTTT
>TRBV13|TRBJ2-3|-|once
CASSPPRADTQYF
TGTGCCAGCAGCCCCCCCCGGGCAGATACGCAGTATTTT
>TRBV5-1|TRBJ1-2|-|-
CASSRETGANYGYTF
TGCGCCAGCAGTAGGGAGACAGGAGCTAACTATGGCTACACCTTC
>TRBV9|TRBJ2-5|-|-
CASSKRPTETQETQYF
TGTGCCAGCAGCAAACGACCGACAGAAACTCAAGAGACCCAGTACTTC
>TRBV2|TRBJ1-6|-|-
CAMKDGSNSPLHF
TGTGCCATGAAGGACGGTTCGAATTCACCCCTCCACTTT
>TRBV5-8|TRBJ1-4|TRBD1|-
CASRSLTGRLFF
TGTGCCAGCCGCTCTTTGACAGGGAGGTTGTTTTTT
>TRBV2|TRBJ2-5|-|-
CASRTGGLQETQYF
TGTGCCAGCAGAACCGGAGGGTTGCAAGAGACCCAGTACTTC
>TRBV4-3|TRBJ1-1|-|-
CASSAQGGNTEAFF
TGCGCCAGCAGCGCACAGGGTGGGAACACTGAAGCTTTCTTT
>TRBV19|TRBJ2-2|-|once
CASTRDNTGELFF
TGTGCCAGTACGAGAGACAACACCGGGGAGCTGTTTTTT
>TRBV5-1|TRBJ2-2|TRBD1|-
CASSLAGQGKFTGELFF
TGCGCCAGCAGCTTGGCCGGACAGGGAAAGTTCACCGGGGAGCTGTTTTTT
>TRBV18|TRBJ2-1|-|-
CASSRIGGRIDNEQFF
TGTGCCAGCTCACGTATCGGGGGGCGTATCGACAATGAGCAGTTCTTC